This T cell receptor (beta chain) derives from a study of blood T cell repertoires in COVID-19. Study background: The United States, Italy and Spain were the sources of the acute and convalescent COVID-19 samples.

Trimming removed 0 bases at V and 8 bases at J, with 7 bases between. The germline V gene encodes CDR1 MNHEY and CDR2 SVGAGI. The CDR3 loop spans 12 amino acids. This clone was seen a single time. TCRdb keeps only in-frame clones here, not all; method: immunoSEQ multiplex PCR. The top ten clones hold about a sixth of a sample with 95,000 or so clones, approximately 89% of them seen once. This receptor was taken from a human donor in a cohort sampled during active COVID-19. The sequencing input was peripheral blood. V is TRBV6-5 and J is TRBJ1-1; possibly TRBD1 for D (6 bases). CDR3 DNA sequence: TGTGCCAGCAGTTACTCGAGGGGGGAAGCTTTCTTT. Residues: CASSYSRGEAFF.